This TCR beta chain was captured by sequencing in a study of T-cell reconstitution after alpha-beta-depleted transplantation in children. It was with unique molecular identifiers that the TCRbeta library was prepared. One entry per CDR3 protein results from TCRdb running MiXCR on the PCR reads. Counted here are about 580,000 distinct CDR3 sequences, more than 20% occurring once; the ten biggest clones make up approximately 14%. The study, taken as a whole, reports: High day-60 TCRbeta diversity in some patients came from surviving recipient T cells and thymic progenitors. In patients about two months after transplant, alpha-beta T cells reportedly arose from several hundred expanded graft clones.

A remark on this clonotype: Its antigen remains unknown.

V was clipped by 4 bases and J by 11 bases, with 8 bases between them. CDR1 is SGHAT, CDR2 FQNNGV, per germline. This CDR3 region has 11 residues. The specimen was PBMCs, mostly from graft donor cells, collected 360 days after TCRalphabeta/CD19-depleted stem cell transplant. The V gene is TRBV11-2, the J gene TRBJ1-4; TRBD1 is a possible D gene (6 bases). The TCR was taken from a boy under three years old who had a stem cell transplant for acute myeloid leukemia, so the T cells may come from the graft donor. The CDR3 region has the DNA TGTGCCAGCAGCTCAGGGGTGAAACTGTTTTTT. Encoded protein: CASSSGVKLFF.